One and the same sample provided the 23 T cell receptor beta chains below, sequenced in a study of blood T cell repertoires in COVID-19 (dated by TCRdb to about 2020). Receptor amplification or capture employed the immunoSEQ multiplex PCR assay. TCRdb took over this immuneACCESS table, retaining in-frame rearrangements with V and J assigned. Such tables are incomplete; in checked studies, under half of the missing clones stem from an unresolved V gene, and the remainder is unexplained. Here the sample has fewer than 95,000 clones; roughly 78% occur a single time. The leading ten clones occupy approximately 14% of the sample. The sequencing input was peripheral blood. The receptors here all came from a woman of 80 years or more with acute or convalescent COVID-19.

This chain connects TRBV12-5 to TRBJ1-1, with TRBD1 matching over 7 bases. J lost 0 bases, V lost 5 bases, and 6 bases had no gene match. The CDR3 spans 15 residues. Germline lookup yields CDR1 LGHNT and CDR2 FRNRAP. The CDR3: CASGPWTGLNTEAFF. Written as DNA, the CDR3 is TGTGCTAGTGGTCCTTGGACAGGCTTGAACACTGAAGCTTTCTTT.

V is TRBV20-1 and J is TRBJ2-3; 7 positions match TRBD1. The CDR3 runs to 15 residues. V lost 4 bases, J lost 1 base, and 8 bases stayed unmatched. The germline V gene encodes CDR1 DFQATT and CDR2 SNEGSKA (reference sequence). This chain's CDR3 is CSAIEGALRTDTQYF. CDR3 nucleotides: TGCAGTGCTATTGAGGGGGCCCTTCGCACAGATACGCAGTATTTT.

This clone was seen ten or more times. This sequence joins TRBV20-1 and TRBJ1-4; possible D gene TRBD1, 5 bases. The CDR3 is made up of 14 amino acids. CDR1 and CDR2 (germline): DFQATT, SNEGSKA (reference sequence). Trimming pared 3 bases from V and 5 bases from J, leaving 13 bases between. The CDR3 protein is CSASHAGKNEKLFF. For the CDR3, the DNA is TGCAGTGCTAGTCATGCAGGGAAAAATGAAAAACTGTTTTTT.

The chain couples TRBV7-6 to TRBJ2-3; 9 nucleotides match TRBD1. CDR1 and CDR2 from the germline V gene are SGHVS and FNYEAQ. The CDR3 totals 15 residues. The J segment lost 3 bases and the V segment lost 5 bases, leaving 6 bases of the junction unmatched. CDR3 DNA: TGTGCCAGCAGCAACCCGGGACAGGGAACAGATACGCAGTATTTT. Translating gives CASSNPGQGTDTQYF.

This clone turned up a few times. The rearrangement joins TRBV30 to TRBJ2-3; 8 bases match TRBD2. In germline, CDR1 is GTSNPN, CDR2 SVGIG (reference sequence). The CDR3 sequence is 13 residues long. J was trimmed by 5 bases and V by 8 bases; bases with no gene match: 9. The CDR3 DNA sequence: TGTGCCGCCTCGGGGGGGCTGGAAGATACGCAGTATTTT. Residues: CAASGGLEDTQYF.

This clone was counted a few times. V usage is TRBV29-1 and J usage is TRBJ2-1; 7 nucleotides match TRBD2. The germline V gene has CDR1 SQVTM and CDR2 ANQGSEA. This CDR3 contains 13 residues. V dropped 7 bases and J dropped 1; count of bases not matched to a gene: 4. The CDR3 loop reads CSGRLASYNEQFF. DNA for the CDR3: TGCAGCGGTAGACTAGCATCCTACAATGAGCAGTTCTTC.

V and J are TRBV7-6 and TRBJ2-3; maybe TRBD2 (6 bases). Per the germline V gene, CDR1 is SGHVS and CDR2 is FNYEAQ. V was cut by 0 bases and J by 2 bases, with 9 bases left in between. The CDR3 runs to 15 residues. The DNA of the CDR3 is TGTGCCAGCAGCTTAGCCGGGCGGGACACAGATACGCAGTATTTT. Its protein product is CASSLAGRDTDTQYF.

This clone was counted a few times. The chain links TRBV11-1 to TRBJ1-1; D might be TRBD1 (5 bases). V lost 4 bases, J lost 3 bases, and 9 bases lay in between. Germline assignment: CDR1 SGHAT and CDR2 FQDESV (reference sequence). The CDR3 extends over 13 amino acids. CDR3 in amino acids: CASSSQGHTEAFF. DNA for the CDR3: TGTGCCAGCAGCTCCCAGGGCCACACTGAAGCTTTCTTT.

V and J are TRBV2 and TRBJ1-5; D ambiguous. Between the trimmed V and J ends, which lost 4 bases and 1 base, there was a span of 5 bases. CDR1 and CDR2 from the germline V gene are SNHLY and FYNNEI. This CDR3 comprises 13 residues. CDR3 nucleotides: TGTGCCAGCAGTGGAGAGAGCAATCAGCCCCAGCATTTT. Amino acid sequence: CASSGESNQPQHF.

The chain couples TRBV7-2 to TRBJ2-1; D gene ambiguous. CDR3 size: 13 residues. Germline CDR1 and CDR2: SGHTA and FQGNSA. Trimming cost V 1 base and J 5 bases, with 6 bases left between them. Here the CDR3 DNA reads TGTGCCAGCAGCTTAGTCAGGAACAATGAGCAGTTCTTC. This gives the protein CASSLVRNNEQFF.

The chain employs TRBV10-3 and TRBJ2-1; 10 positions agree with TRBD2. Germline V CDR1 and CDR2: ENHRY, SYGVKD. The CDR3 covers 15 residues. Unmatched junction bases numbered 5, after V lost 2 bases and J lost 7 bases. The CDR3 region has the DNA TGTGCCATCAGTGAGCAGCGGGGGGGTATAAATGAGCAGTTCTTC. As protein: CAISEQRGGINEQFF.

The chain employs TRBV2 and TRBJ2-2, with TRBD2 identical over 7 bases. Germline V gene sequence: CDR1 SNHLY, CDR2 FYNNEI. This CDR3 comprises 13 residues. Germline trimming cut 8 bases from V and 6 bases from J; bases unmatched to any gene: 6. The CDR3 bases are TGTGCCAGCCGACCTGGGGGGGCCGGGGAGCTGTTTTTT. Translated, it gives CASRPGGAGELFF.

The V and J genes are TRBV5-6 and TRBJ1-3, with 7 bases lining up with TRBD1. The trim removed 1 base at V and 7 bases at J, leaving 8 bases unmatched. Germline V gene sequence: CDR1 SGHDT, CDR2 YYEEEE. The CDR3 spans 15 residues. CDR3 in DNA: TGTGCCAGCAGCTTGTTTGAGACAGGGCGGAACACCATATATTTT. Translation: CASSLFETGRNTIYF.

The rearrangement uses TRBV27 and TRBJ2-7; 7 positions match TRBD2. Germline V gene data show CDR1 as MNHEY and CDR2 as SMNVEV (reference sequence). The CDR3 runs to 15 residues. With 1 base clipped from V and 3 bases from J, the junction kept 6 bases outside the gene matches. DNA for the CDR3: TGTGCCAGCAGTTTATTCGGGCCGGGGGGCTACGAGCAGTACTTC. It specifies CASSLFGPGGYEQYF.

The DNA for the CDR3 is TGTGCCAGTAGACCACCGGGGGACCGGGGCGCGGGGAACACTGAAGCTTTCTTT. It is translated as CASRPPGDRGAGNTEAFF. This chain joins TRBV19 and TRBJ1-1, with TRBD1 as a possible D gene (5 bases). Trimming took off 6 bases at V and 1 base at J, with 24 bases between the two ends. The CDR3 extends over 18 amino acids. Germline loops: CDR1 LNHDA, CDR2 SQIVND (reference sequence).

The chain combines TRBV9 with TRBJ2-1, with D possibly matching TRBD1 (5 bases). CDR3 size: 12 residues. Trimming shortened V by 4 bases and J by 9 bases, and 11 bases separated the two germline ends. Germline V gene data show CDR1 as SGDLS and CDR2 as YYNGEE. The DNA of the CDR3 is TGTGCCAGCAGCTTAAACCAGGGTGAGCAGTTCTTC. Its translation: CASSLNQGEQFF.

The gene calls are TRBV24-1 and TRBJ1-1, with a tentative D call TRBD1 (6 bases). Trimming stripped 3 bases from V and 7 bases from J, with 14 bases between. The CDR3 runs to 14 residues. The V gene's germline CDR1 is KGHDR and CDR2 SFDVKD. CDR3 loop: CATSDDTGNGEAFF. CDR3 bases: TGTGCCACCAGTGATGACACAGGGAATGGTGAAGCTTTCTTT.

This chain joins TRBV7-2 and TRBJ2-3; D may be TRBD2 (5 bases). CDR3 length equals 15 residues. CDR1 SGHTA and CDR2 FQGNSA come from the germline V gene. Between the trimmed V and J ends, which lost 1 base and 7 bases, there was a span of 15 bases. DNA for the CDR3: TGTGCCAGCAGCTTAGTACTTAGCGTCCCATATACGCAGTATTTT. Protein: CASSLVLSVPYTQYF.

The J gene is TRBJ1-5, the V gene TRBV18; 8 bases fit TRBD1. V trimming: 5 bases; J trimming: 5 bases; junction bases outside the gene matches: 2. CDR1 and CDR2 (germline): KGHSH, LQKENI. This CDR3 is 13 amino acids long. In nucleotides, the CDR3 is TGTGCCAGCTCAGCGACAGGGGATCAGCCCCAGCATTTT. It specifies CASSATGDQPQHF. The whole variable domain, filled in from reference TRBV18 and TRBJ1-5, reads NAGVMQNPRHLVRRRGQEARLRCSPMKGHSHVYWYRQLPEEGLKFMVYLQKENIIDESGMPKERFSAEFPKEGPSILRIQQVVRGDSAAYFCASSATGDQPQHFGDGTRLSIL.

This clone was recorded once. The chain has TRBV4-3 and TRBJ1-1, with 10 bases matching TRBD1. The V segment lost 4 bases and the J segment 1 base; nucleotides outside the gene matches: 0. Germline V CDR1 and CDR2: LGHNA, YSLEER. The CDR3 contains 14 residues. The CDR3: CASSRTGGNTEAFF. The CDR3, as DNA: TGCGCCAGCAGCCGGACAGGGGGGAACACTGAAGCTTTCTTT.

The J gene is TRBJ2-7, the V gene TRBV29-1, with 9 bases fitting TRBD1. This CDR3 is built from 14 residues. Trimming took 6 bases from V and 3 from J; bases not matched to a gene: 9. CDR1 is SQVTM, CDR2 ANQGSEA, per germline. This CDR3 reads CSVSARDRVYEQYF. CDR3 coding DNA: TGCAGCGTAAGCGCCCGGGACAGGGTCTACGAGCAGTACTTC.

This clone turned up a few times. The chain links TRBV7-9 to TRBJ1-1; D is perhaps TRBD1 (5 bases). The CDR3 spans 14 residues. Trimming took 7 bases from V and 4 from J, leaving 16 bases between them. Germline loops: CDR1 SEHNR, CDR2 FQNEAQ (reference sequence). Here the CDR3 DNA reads TGTGCCAGCACCCCTCAGGGTCAGGGCACTGAAGCTTTCTTT. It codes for CASTPQGQGTEAFF. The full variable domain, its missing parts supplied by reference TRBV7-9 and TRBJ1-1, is DTGVSQNPRHKITKRGQNVTFRCDPISEHNRLYWYRQTLGQGPEFLTYFQNEAQLEKSRLLSDRFSAERPKGSFSTLEIQRTEQGDSAMYLCASTPQGQGTEAFFGQGTRLTVV.

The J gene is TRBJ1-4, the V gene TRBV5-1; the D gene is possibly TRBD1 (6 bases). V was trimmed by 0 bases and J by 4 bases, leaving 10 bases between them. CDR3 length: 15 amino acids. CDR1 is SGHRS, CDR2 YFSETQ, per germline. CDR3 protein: CASSLGGGLNEKLFF. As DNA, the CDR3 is TGCGCCAGCAGCTTGGGAGGGGGTCTTAATGAAAAACTGTTTTTT.